These T cell receptor beta chains were read from a single sample in a study of blood T cell repertoires in COVID-19. The table came from immunoSEQ multiplex PCR; TCRdb's copy has only in-frame clones and leaves some out. Found here are approximately 77,000 clones, roughly 80% of them singletons; the top ten hold roughly 18%. The sequenced material came from peripheral blood. The receptors were sampled from a woman aged 60-75 years with acute or convalescent COVID-19. Each CDR3 is given with its conserved first and last residue. D genes are given only for firm matches. Size is stated for part of the rows, as once, few or many counts, or as a class when the clone is expanded.

v_gene,j_gene,abundance,d_gene,CDR3aa,CDR3nt
TRBV25-1,TRBJ2-5,NA,NA,CASSEWAGKETQYF,TGTGCCAGCAGTGAATGGGCGGGGAAAGAGACCCAGTACTTC
TRBV7-3,TRBJ2-5,NA,NA,CASSLTGGETQYF,TGTGCCAGCAGCTTAACAGGGGGAGAGACCCAGTACTTC
TRBV23-1,TRBJ2-7,once,NA,CASSQVRRTQHISYEQYF,TGCGCCAGCAGTCAGGTAAGGAGAACACAACATATTTCCTACGAGCAGTACTTC
TRBV30,TRBJ2-5,NA,TRBD2,CAWSGTSGGPRETQYF,TGTGCCTGGAGTGGGACTAGCGGGGGACCACGAGAGACCCAGTACTTC
TRBV19,TRBJ1-3,NA,NA,CASSIGRGSGNTIYF,TGTGCCAGTAGTATAGGGAGGGGCTCTGGAAACACCATATATTTT
TRBV5-1,TRBJ2-2,NA,NA,CASSLGLDTGELFF,TGCGCCAGCAGCTTGGGGCTTGACACCGGGGAGCTGTTTTTT
TRBV11-3,TRBJ1-1,NA,NA,CASSYNRAVNTEAFF,TGTGCCAGCAGCTACAACAGGGCGGTGAACACTGAAGCTTTCTTT
TRBV6-1,TRBJ1-2,NA,NA,CASSEVGALGYTF,TGTGCCAGCAGTGAAGTGGGGGCTTTGGGCTACACCTTC
TRBV9,TRBJ2-2,once,NA,CASSLTDTGELFF,TGTGCCAGCAGCCTCACAGATACCGGGGAGCTGTTTTTT
TRBV28,TRBJ1-2,NA,TRBD1,CASSFTGGVYGYTF,TGTGCCAGCAGTTTTACAGGGGGCGTCTATGGCTACACCTTC
TRBV5-4,TRBJ2-3,NA,TRBD2,CASSFTSGGQYF,TGTGCCAGCAGCTTCACTAGCGGGGGGCAGTATTTT
TRBV4-3,TRBJ1-1,NA,TRBD1,CASSQAGGTLNTEAFF,TGCGCCAGCAGCCAAGCAGGGGGAACACTGAACACTGAAGCTTTCTTT
TRBV3-1/TRBV3-2,TRBJ1-1,NA,NA,CASSHNGGRNTEAFF,TGTGCCAGCAGCCACAACGGGGGACGGAACACTGAAGCTTTCTTT